A single sample is the source of the 27 T cell receptor beta chains below, sequenced in a study of shared clonotypes between healthy human individuals. Using immunoSEQ multiplex PCR, the repertoire was profiled, and TCRdb retains in-frame clones only, with some absent. Counted here are roughly 500,000 clones, about 96% occurring once; the ten biggest clones make up approximately 0.06%. The sequenced sample consisted of naive CD4+ T cells sorted from blood. Subset: CD45RA+ positively selected. The receptors originated from a woman between 25 and 40 years old in good health.

V is TRBV19 and J is TRBJ2-7; possibly TRBD1 for D (6 bases). The CDR3 totals 12 residues. The V and J ends lost 6 bases and 4 bases respectively, with 10 bases between them. Germline V gives CDR1 LNHDA, CDR2 SQIVND (reference sequence). CDR3 in DNA: TGTGCCAGTAGCACGGACAGTTACGAGCAGTACTTC. Translating gives CASSTDSYEQYF. Complete variable domain (other parts from reference TRBV19 and TRBJ2-7): DGGITQSPKYLFRKEGQNVTLSCEQNLNHDAMYWYRQDPGQGLRLIYYSQIVNDFQKGDIAEGYSVSREKKESFPLTVTSAQKNPTAFYLCASSTDSYEQYFGPGTRLTVT.

The V call is TRBV27, the J call TRBJ2-1; D is ambiguous. V gave up 2 bases and J gave up 8 bases, with 13 bases separating them. CDR1 and CDR2 from the germline V gene are MNHEY and SMNVEV (reference sequence). This CDR3 is 14 amino acids long. This CDR3 reads CASSLSVPEDEQFF. The CDR3 DNA sequence: TGTGCCAGCAGTTTAAGCGTACCCGAGGATGAGCAGTTCTTC.

The rearrangement links TRBV28 to TRBJ2-7; D may correspond to TRBD1 or TRBD2 (5 bases each). V shed 7 bases and J shed 3 bases, with 10 bases lying between them. The CDR3 runs to 12 residues. Germline V gives CDR1 MDHEN, CDR2 SYDVKM. The CDR3 sequence: CASNEGNYEQYF. DNA of the CDR3: TGTGCCAGCAATGAGGGGAACTACGAGCAGTACTTC.

The J gene is TRBJ2-7, the V gene TRBV15; a possible D gene is TRBD1 (5 bases). The CDR3 is 12 residues long. Trimming removed 2 bases at V and 6 bases at J, with 8 bases between. Germline lookup yields CDR1 LNHNV and CDR2 YYDKDF (reference sequence). Written as DNA, the CDR3 is TGTGCCACCAGCAGATCTAGGGGCGAGCAGTACTTC. It yields the protein CATSRSRGEQYF.

The chain has TRBV5-8 and TRBJ1-1, with no clear D. This CDR3 has 13 residues. CDR1 and CDR2 (germline): SGHTS, YDEGEE. Deletions cut 5 bases from V and 0 bases from J, with 8 bases between. The DNA for the CDR3 is TGTGCCAGCAGTATACGGATGAACACTGAAGCTTTCTTT. It yields the protein CASSIRMNTEAFF.

This chain uses TRBV7-2 with TRBJ2-2; 16 bases agree with TRBD2. The CDR3 runs to 16 residues. Germline V CDR1 and CDR2: SGHTA, FQGNSA. After removal of 6 bases from V and 7 bases from J, the junction contained 5 bases not matched to a gene. CDR3 bases: TGTGCCAGCAGGGGGACTAGCGGGAGGGTTAACGGGGAGCTGTTTTTT. Its translation is CASRGTSGRVNGELFF.

V gene TRBV18 combines with J gene TRBJ1-2, with 7 bases identical to TRBD1. The CDR3 is made up of 14 amino acids. The germline CDR1 and CDR2 sequences are KGHSH and LQKENI. Unmatched junction bases numbered 8, after V lost 4 bases and J lost 6 bases. The CDR3 coding sequence is TGTGCCAGCTCACGCCTGGACAGGACCAATGGCTACACCTTC. Translated: CASSRLDRTNGYTF.

The rearrangement uses TRBV9 and TRBJ2-3; D gene ambiguous. V lost 3 bases, J lost 6 bases, and 5 bases lay in between. The CDR3 loop spans 11 amino acids. Germline CDR1 and CDR2: SGDLS and YYNGEE. CDR3 protein: CASSAYDTQYF. CDR3 bases: TGTGCCAGCAGCGCTTACGATACGCAGTATTTT.

In nucleotides, the CDR3 is TGTGCCAGCAGCACCTGGACAGGGTCAAATGAAAAACTGTTTTTT. This codes for CASSTWTGSNEKLFF. V is TRBV5-6 and J is TRBJ1-4, with 8 bases aligning to TRBD1. Germline CDR1 reads SGHDT; CDR2 reads YYEEEE. This CDR3 has 15 residues. The trim removed 4 bases at V and 5 bases at J, leaving 7 bases unmatched.

This clone came up a few times. This chain links TRBV9 with TRBJ1-5; 7 bases agree with TRBD1. Looked up from germline, CDR1 is SGDLS and CDR2 is YYNGEE. The CDR3 has 14 residues. J gave up 3 bases and V 4 bases, and 4 bases lay outside the gene matches. The CDR3: CASSTGTVNQPQHF. The CDR3 DNA reads as TGTGCCAGCAGCACAGGGACAGTCAATCAGCCCCAGCATTTT.

The rearrangement links TRBV28 to TRBJ2-3; D uncertain. CDR3 length: 12 amino acids. Germline V lookup: CDR1 MDHEN, CDR2 SYDVKM. The V end lost 2 bases, the J end lost 10 bases, and 10 bases lay between the germline ends. Here the CDR3 DNA reads TGTGCCAGCAGTTTAGGTCTCGGCGCGCAGTATTTT. Protein sequence: CASSLGLGAQYF.

This rearrangement joins TRBV28 to TRBJ1-5, with a possible D match to TRBD1 (6 bases). The CDR3 consists of 12 residues. Germline V CDR1 and CDR2: MDHEN, SYDVKM. With 8 bases removed from V and 4 bases from J, the gap between germline ends came to 9 bases. The CDR3 nucleotides read TGTGCCAGCGGGACAATTAATCAGCCCCAGCATTTT. Amino acids: CASGTINQPQHF.

The chain combines TRBV6-6 with TRBJ1-1; TRBD1 might be the D (6 bases). The V end lost 0 bases, the J end lost 7 bases, and 12 bases lay between the germline ends. The CDR3 runs 14 residues. The germline V gene encodes CDR1 MNHNY and CDR2 SVGAGI (reference sequence). CDR3 nucleotide sequence: TGTGCCAGCAGTTACTCTGGGGGGGCCAATGAAGCTTTCTTT. This gives the protein CASSYSGGANEAFF.

V and J are TRBV28 and TRBJ2-7, with D maybe TRBD1 (5 bases). Germline CDR1 reads MDHEN; CDR2 reads SYDVKM. This CDR3 has 14 amino acids. CDR3 sequence reads: CSSLPQGLRGEQYF. CDR3 nucleotides: TGTTCAAGCTTGCCCCAGGGTTTAAGGGGCGAGCAGTACTTC.

This clone came up once. The rearrangement links TRBV7-9 to TRBJ2-7, with 9 bases fitting TRBD1. Unmatched junction bases numbered 0, after V lost 1 base and J lost 2 bases. Looked up from germline, CDR1 is SEHNR and CDR2 is FQNEAQ (reference sequence). This CDR3 has 14 residues. In nucleotides, the CDR3 is TGTGCCAGCAGCTTAGGGACAGGGGCCTACGAGCAGTACTTC. Translation gives CASSLGTGAYEQYF. Filled out from reference TRBV7-9 and TRBJ2-7, the complete variable domain reads DTGVSQNPRHKITKRGQNVTFRCDPISEHNRLYWYRQTLGQGPEFLTYFQNEAQLEKSRLLSDRFSAERPKGSFSTLEIQRTEQGDSAMYLCASSLGTGAYEQYFGPGTRLTVT.

The rearrangement uses TRBV7-2 and TRBJ2-5; a weak D match, TRBD1 (5 bases). Trimming took off 1 base at V and 1 base at J, with 13 bases between the two ends. Germline V gene data show CDR1 as SGHTA and CDR2 as FQGNSA. The CDR3 runs 16 residues. CDR3 protein: CASSLVGRGGQETQYF. In DNA form, the CDR3 reads TGTGCCAGCAGCTTAGTGGGGCGCGGCGGCCAAGAGACCCAGTACTTC.

The chain uses TRBV7-9 and TRBJ2-7; a possible D gene is TRBD2 (5 bases). Germline V CDR1 and CDR2: SEHNR, FQNEAQ (reference sequence). With 2 bases removed from V and 5 bases from J, the gap between germline ends came to 16 bases. CDR3 size: 15 residues. The CDR3 nucleotides are TGTGCCAGCAGCTTAATTGAGGGCCTCCACCACGAGCAGTACTTC. It codes for CASSLIEGLHHEQYF.

The chain uses TRBV7-9 and TRBJ2-5, with 12 bases fitting TRBD2. Trimming cost V 5 bases and J 4 bases; bases outside gene matches: 5. Per germline, CDR1 SEHNR and CDR2 FQNEAQ (reference sequence). This CDR3 is 15 amino acids long. The CDR3 loop reads CASSPSGRVTETQYF. In nucleotides, the CDR3 is TGTGCCAGCAGCCCTAGCGGGAGGGTGACAGAGACCCAGTACTTC.

This chain connects TRBV5-4 to TRBJ2-5; D is uncertain. The CDR3 contains 14 residues. CDR1 and CDR2 from the germline V gene are SGHNT and YYREEE (reference sequence). The V end lost 4 bases, the J end lost 0 bases, and 10 bases lay between the germline ends. The CDR3 coding sequence is TGTGCCAGCAGCCCGGCACGGTACCAAGAGACCCAGTACTTC. Translation: CASSPARYQETQYF.

V is TRBV5-1 and J is TRBJ2-5; D uncertain. This CDR3 comprises 13 residues. Germline V CDR1 and CDR2: SGHRS, YFSETQ. V shed 7 bases and J shed 2 bases, with 12 bases lying between them. The CDR3 DNA is TGCGCCAGCGCTGAACAGCATCAAGAGACCCAGTACTTC. This codes for CASAEQHQETQYF.

This chain uses TRBV6-6 with TRBJ2-7; the D gene is possibly TRBD1 (5 bases). The CDR3 length is 14 residues. In germline, CDR1 is MNHNY, CDR2 SVGAGI (reference sequence). V lost 6 bases and J 4 bases, leaving 16 bases between the germline ends. The CDR3 spells CASSSRVPPYEQYF. DNA for the CDR3: TGTGCCAGCAGCAGCAGGGTGCCCCCGTACGAGCAGTACTTC.

V usage is TRBV6-6 and J usage is TRBJ1-3; D gene unclear. The CDR3 contains 15 residues. Germline assignment: CDR1 MNHNY and CDR2 SVGAGI (reference sequence). V lost 6 bases and J lost 2, with 14 bases in between. CDR3 in DNA: TGTGCCAGCAGCCAATCAAATCCCCCTGGAAACACCATATATTTT. Amino acid sequence: CASSQSNPPGNTIYF.

V usage is TRBV18 and J usage is TRBJ2-7; no clear D. The CDR3 runs 13 residues. With 5 bases removed from V and 4 bases from J, the gap between germline ends came to 12 bases. CDR1 and CDR2 (germline): KGHSH, LQKENI. CDR3 in amino acids: CASSSVRDYEQYF. The CDR3 DNA reads as TGTGCCAGCTCAAGTGTGCGCGATTACGAGCAGTACTTC.

The rearrangement joins TRBV18 to TRBJ1-1; D is ambiguous. Between the trimmed V and J ends, which lost 3 bases and 11 bases, there was a span of 19 bases. This CDR3 spans 14 amino acids. From germline, CDR1 is KGHSH and CDR2 LQKENI. Here the CDR3 reads CASSPQGPGDRAFF. CDR3 nucleotide sequence: TGTGCCAGCTCACCCCAAGGCCCTGGTGACCGGGCTTTCTTT.

V gene TRBV19 combines with J gene TRBJ2-5; the D is unclear. Germline CDR1 reads LNHDA; CDR2 reads SQIVND (reference sequence). The V gene lost 4 bases and the J gene lost 0 bases, with 6 bases spanning the gap. This CDR3 has 13 amino acids. The CDR3 region is CASSSSDQETQYF. The CDR3 DNA is TGTGCCAGTAGTAGCAGCGACCAAGAGACCCAGTACTTC.

The V and J genes are TRBV5-1 and TRBJ2-5; 8 bases align to TRBD2. The J call may be incorrect, as the DNA end agrees better with TRBJ2-7. CDR3 length: 14 residues. Germline V CDR1 and CDR2: SGHRS, YFSETQ. The CDR3 nucleotides are TGCGCCAGCAGCTACAGCGGGAGTTTCTCCGAGCAGTACTTC. Amino acid sequence: CASSYSGSFSEQYF.

The CDR3 region has the DNA TGTGCCAGCAGTGAAAACGGTGCCTACTACGAGCAGTACTTC. Amino acids: CASSENGAYYEQYF. The chain links TRBV6-1 to TRBJ2-7; D gene uncertain. This CDR3 spans 14 amino acids. CDR1 MNHNS and CDR2 SASEGT come from the germline V gene. V lost 2 bases and J 3 bases, leaving 11 bases between the germline ends.